This T cell receptor (beta chain) was sequenced during a study of T cell responses to AZD1222 COVID-19 vaccine. Study-level points and caveats: Nearly half of unique spike-specific TCRs reportedly avoided B.1.351 and B.1.1.7 mutated regions.

Data came from immunoSEQ multiplex PCR; TCRdb stores just in-frame clones and leaves some out. The repertoire holds about 100,000 clones, with about 87% as singletons. Remarks on this clone: Its target is not known.

With 0 bases removed from V and 1 base from J, the gap between germline ends came to 10 bases. The CDR3 consists of 15 residues. CDR1 SGHDT and CDR2 YYEEEE come from the germline V gene. The TCR comes from an adult in good health. Sequencing was performed on peripheral blood, taken on day 0 of AZD1222 vaccination. This chain joins TRBV5-6 and TRBJ1-1, with D tentatively TRBD1 (5 bases). The CDR3 coding sequence is TGTGCCAGCAGCTTGGGGGGACGCTGGAACACTGAAGCTTTCTTT. Its translation is CASSLGGRWNTEAFF.